Listed here are 32 T cell receptor beta chains from one sample, sequenced in a study of blood T cell repertoires in COVID-19. Generated by immunoSEQ multiplex PCR, the TCRdb table keeps only in-frame clones and is missing some. Here the sample spans around 400,000 clones, under 90% being singletons. The sequenced material came from PBMCs or T cells enriched from blood (not recorded which). Source of these receptors: a woman aged 30 to 39 who had recovered from COVID-19.

The chain links TRBV7-9 to TRBJ1-1, with a tentative D call TRBD1 (6 bases). V was trimmed by 5 bases and J by 4 bases, leaving 14 bases between them. This CDR3 contains 14 residues. Germline loops: CDR1 SEHNR, CDR2 FQNEAQ (reference sequence). The CDR3 sequence: CASSPPAGVTEAFF. The CDR3 bases are TGTGCCAGCAGCCCTCCTGCAGGGGTCACTGAAGCTTTCTTT.

The rearrangement uses TRBV5-6 and TRBJ1-1; D might be TRBD1 (5 bases). From germline, CDR1 is SGHDT and CDR2 YYEEEE. This CDR3 is built from 15 residues. The V and J ends lost 4 bases and 2 bases respectively, with 15 bases between them. The CDR3 reads CASSGGVSPNTEAFF. As DNA, the CDR3 is TGTGCCAGCAGCGGGGGGGTCAGCCCTAACACTGAAGCTTTCTTT.

This clone has only one observation. V gene TRBV3-1 (or the pseudogene TRBV3-2) combines with J gene TRBJ1-4, with 7 bases lining up with TRBD1. There are 15 residues in the CDR3. The J segment lost 3 bases and the V segment lost 4 bases, leaving 5 bases of the junction unmatched. Germline assignment: CDR1 LGHDT and CDR2 YNNKEL (reference sequence). The CDR3 nucleotides are TGTGCCAGCAGCCGACAGGGCAGGTCTAATGAAAAACTGTTTTTT. It encodes CASSRQGRSNEKLFF.

This chain joins TRBV30 and TRBJ1-6, with TRBD1 matching over 7 bases. V shed 3 bases, J shed 9 bases, and the junction held 11 bases outside the gene matches. Germline V gene lookup returns CDR1 GTSNPN and CDR2 SVGIG (reference sequence). The CDR3 contains 15 residues. CDR3 in amino acids: CAWRGDDRVVSPLHF. CDR3 DNA: TGTGCCTGGAGAGGAGACGACAGGGTGGTTTCACCCCTCCACTTT.

The rearrangement uses TRBV30 and TRBJ1-6, with TRBD1 matching 9 bases. Germline V gives CDR1 GTSNPN, CDR2 SVGIG (reference sequence). The V segment lost 0 bases and the J segment 7 bases; nucleotides outside the gene matches: 4. The CDR3 has 15 residues. In DNA form, the CDR3 reads TGTGCCTGGAGTGTACAGGGGGCCGGGAATTCACCCCTCCACTTT. It translates to CAWSVQGAGNSPLHF.

This chain uses TRBV4-2 with TRBJ2-1, with 7 positions matching TRBD2. V was clipped by 0 bases and J by 8 bases; unmatched bases: 7. Germline CDR1 reads LGHNA; CDR2 reads YNFKEQ. CDR3 length: 15 amino acids. The CDR3 nucleotides are TGTGCCAGCAGCCAAGAGGGGGGGGTTCGGGATGAGCAGTTCTTC. Its translation: CASSQEGGVRDEQFF.

CDR3 DNA: TGTGCCAGAAGCTTCAAGACCACTACAGGGTTACTGTATGGCTACACCTTC. Translating it yields CARSFKTTTGLLYGYTF. The chain combines TRBV5-3 with TRBJ1-2; a weak D match, TRBD1 (6 bases). TRBV5-3 is an ORF, with its function uncertain. The CDR3 consists of 17 residues. The V end was cut by 2 bases, the J end by 5 bases, with 22 bases between.

The J gene is TRBJ2-3, the V gene TRBV30; maybe TRBD2 (5 bases). V was shortened by 2 bases and J by 0 bases, with 9 bases between the two germline ends. Germline CDR1 is GTSNPN and CDR2 is SVGIG (reference sequence). The CDR3 length is 14 residues. Written as DNA, the CDR3 is TGTGCCTGGAGTCGAGGGAAGAGCACAGATACGCAGTATTTT. It specifies CAWSRGKSTDTQYF.

The chain combines TRBV11-3 with TRBJ2-1; no firm D call. CDR3 length: 15 residues. CDR1 and CDR2 (germline): SGHNT, YENEEA. V lost 2 bases and J 6 bases, leaving 14 bases between the germline ends. The CDR3 protein is CASSLTPPLTNEQFF. For the CDR3, the DNA is TGTGCCAGCAGCTTAACTCCCCCCCTAACCAATGAGCAGTTCTTC.

In its sample, this clone was seen a few times. The chain combines TRBV5-5 with TRBJ1-2, with TRBD1 as a possible D gene (5 bases). The germline V gene has CDR1 SGHKS and CDR2 YYEKEE (reference sequence). V dropped 4 bases and J dropped 8 bases, with 12 bases sitting between them. This CDR3 region has 12 residues. CDR3 in DNA: TGTGCCAGCAGCACCGGGACTCAAGGCTACACCTTC. Translation gives CASSTGTQGYTF.

The chain has TRBV5-1 and TRBJ1-4; D remains unclear. The CDR3 covers 15 residues. Germline V gene sequence: CDR1 SGHRS, CDR2 YFSETQ. V was trimmed by 4 bases and J by 0 bases, leaving 10 bases between them. The CDR3 DNA follows: TGCGCCAGCAGCCCCAACTTTGCAACTAATGAAAAACTGTTTTTT. Residues: CASSPNFATNEKLFF.

The genes are TRBV24-1 and TRBJ1-5, with no clear D. Germline V CDR1 and CDR2: KGHDR, SFDVKD. The CDR3 runs to 14 residues. Deletions cut 5 bases from V and 4 bases from J, with 11 bases between. CDR3 residues: CATSGASPNQPQHF. CDR3 sequence (DNA): TGTGCCACCAGTGGGGCCAGCCCTAATCAGCCCCAGCATTTT.

V usage is TRBV2 and J usage is TRBJ1-5; D not certain. V was clipped by 6 bases and J by 7 bases, with 13 bases between them. This CDR3 spans 13 amino acids. CDR1 SNHLY and CDR2 FYNNEI come from the germline V gene. The CDR3 nucleotides read TGTGCCAGCAGGACCACATCGGAGCAGCCCCAGCATTTT. Translated: CASRTTSEQPQHF.

Of note for this clone: The sample has other DNA sequences that encode this CDR3 too. The rearrangement uses TRBV2 and TRBJ2-7, with a weak D call TRBD1 (5 bases). Germline V gives CDR1 SNHLY, CDR2 FYNNEI. This CDR3 has 12 amino acids. The V gene lost 3 bases and the J gene lost 4 bases, with 7 bases spanning the gap. This chain's CDR3 is CASSDRVYEQYF. DNA of the CDR3: TGTGCCAGCAGTGACAGGGTTTACGAGCAGTACTTC.

V is TRBV9 and J is TRBJ2-2, with 8 bases that match TRBD2. Germline V CDR1 and CDR2: SGDLS, YYNGEE. The CDR3 is 17 amino acids. The ends lost 3 bases at V and 3 bases at J; junction bases unmatched: 10. This CDR3 reads CASSAGLGREDTGELFF. The CDR3 nucleotides read TGTGCCAGCAGCGCGGGACTGGGGCGGGAGGACACCGGGGAGCTGTTTTTT.

This clone occurred a few times. The V and J genes are TRBV3-1 (or the pseudogene TRBV3-2) and TRBJ1-3, with TRBD1 identical over 7 bases. The CDR3 has 15 residues. Unmatched junction bases numbered 6, after V lost 3 bases and J lost 4 bases. Germline V gene sequence: CDR1 LGHDT, CDR2 YNNKEL (reference sequence). CDR3 residues: CASSQNRDRGNTIYF. CDR3 bases: TGTGCCAGCAGCCAGAACCGGGACAGAGGAAACACCATATATTTT.

The rearrangement uses TRBV30 and TRBJ2-5; D may be TRBD2 (7 bases). The CDR3 is 13 amino acids. The V end lost 0 bases, the J end lost 5 bases, and 10 bases lay between the germline ends. The germline CDR1 and CDR2 sequences are GTSNPN and SVGIG (reference sequence). DNA for the CDR3: TGTGCCTGGAGTGTAGGGGGGGCGGAGACCCAGTACTTC. This gives the protein CAWSVGGAETQYF.

The V and J genes are TRBV19 and TRBJ2-2; tentatively, D is TRBD2 (5 bases). Germline V gives CDR1 LNHDA, CDR2 SQIVND (reference sequence). With 5 bases removed from V and 5 bases from J, the gap between germline ends came to 12 bases. The CDR3 is 14 amino acids. The CDR3 here is CASSERFGTGELFF. The CDR3 nucleotides read TGTGCCAGTAGTGAGCGGTTCGGTACCGGGGAGCTGTTTTTT.

The chain recombines TRBV11-2 with TRBJ2-1; weak D call: TRBD2 (6 bases). From germline, CDR1 is SGHAT and CDR2 FQNNGV. The V end was cut by 3 bases, the J end by 9 bases, with 9 bases between. The CDR3 contains 12 residues. The DNA for the CDR3 is TGTGCCAGCAGCTTGGGGACTGGTGAGCAGTTCTTC. This codes for CASSLGTGEQFF.

The V call is TRBV30, the J call TRBJ1-5; D gene ambiguous. With 0 bases removed from V and 4 bases from J, the gap between germline ends came to 4 bases. The CDR3 sequence is 12 residues long. The germline V gene encodes CDR1 GTSNPN and CDR2 SVGIG (reference sequence). The CDR3, as DNA: TGTGCCTGGAGTGTACAGAATCAGCCCCAGCATTTT. Protein product: CAWSVQNQPQHF.

V usage is TRBV6-5 and J usage is TRBJ2-7; weak D call: TRBD1 (5 bases). The V and J ends lost 8 bases and 5 bases respectively, with 16 bases between them. CDR3 length: 13 residues. Germline-derived CDR1 and CDR2 are MNHEY and SVGAGI. The CDR3 DNA sequence: TGTGCCAGCGCAGGGCCCCTTTTTCACGAGCAGTACTTC. Translating gives CASAGPLFHEQYF.

This chain connects TRBV5-6 to TRBJ2-2, with D possibly being TRBD1 (6 bases). The CDR3 is made up of 15 amino acids. Germline values: CDR1 SGHDT, CDR2 YYEEEE. Trimming cost V 3 bases and J 9 bases, with 18 bases left between them. CDR3 nucleotides: TGTGCCAGCAGCTCGCCAGGGGCAGTGAGCCGGGAGCTGTTTTTT. Amino acids: CASSSPGAVSRELFF.

This chain uses TRBV5-1 with TRBJ1-6; 9 bases map to TRBD1. The CDR3 is 15 amino acids. Germline V gene data show CDR1 as SGHRS and CDR2 as YFSETQ. Germline trimming cut 0 bases from V and 5 bases from J; bases unmatched to any gene: 0. The CDR3 region has the DNA TGCGCCAGCAGCTTGGGGACAGGGGATAATTCACCCCTCCACTTT. Its translation is CASSLGTGDNSPLHF.

V is TRBV19 and J is TRBJ1-1; maybe TRBD1 (6 bases). CDR1 is LNHDA, CDR2 SQIVND, per germline (reference sequence). The CDR3 covers 13 residues. V lost 5 bases and J lost 6, with 13 bases in between. CDR3 residues: CASSRQAGAEAFF. CDR3 sequence (DNA): TGTGCCAGTAGTCGACAGGCAGGGGCTGAAGCTTTCTTT.

The gene calls are TRBV11-2 and TRBJ1-1, with D perhaps matching TRBD1 (5 bases). CDR3 size: 18 residues. V lost 5 bases, J lost 4 bases, and 26 bases lay in between. Germline V CDR1 and CDR2: SGHAT, FQNNGV. The CDR3 nucleotides are TGTGCCAGCAGCCCCAAATCCACTTGGGGCGGTCTCTTCACTGAAGCTTTCTTT. Residues: CASSPKSTWGGLFTEAFF.

This clone was found once. The chain links TRBV2 to TRBJ1-5, with D hard to call. V was pared by 2 bases and J by 6 bases, with 5 bases between. CDR1 is SNHLY, CDR2 FYNNEI, per germline. The CDR3 is 12 residues long. CDR3 sequence (DNA): TGTGCCAGCAGTGAAACCGGTCAGCCCCAGCATTTT. It is translated as CASSETGQPQHF.

The chain recombines TRBV7-8 with TRBJ2-7, with a weak D call TRBD1 (5 bases). V lost 7 bases and J 0 bases, leaving 16 bases between the germline ends. Per germline, CDR1 SGHVS and CDR2 FQNEAQ. The CDR3 is made up of 15 amino acids. The CDR3 DNA reads as TGTGCCAGCACTCCCGACAGCGCCTTCTCCTACGAGCAGTACTTC. Its protein is CASTPDSAFSYEQYF.

This chain joins TRBV2 and TRBJ1-4; TRBD1 matches at 9 bases. The CDR3 totals 16 residues. Unmatched junction bases numbered 9, after V lost 8 bases and J lost 2 bases. The germline gives CDR1 SNHLY, CDR2 FYNNEI. In DNA form, the CDR3 reads TGTGCCAGCGTAGATTACGGACAGGGGACTAATGAAAAACTGTTTTTT. It encodes CASVDYGQGTNEKLFF.

The chain links TRBV18 to TRBJ2-1; 10 nucleotides match TRBD2. Germline CDR1 is KGHSH and CDR2 is LQKENI. V dropped 6 bases and J dropped 6; count of bases not matched to a gene: 5. The CDR3 is 14 residues long. The CDR3 DNA reads as TGTGCCAGCTCTCCGGGACTAGCGAGCAATGAGCAGTTCTTC. Its translation: CASSPGLASNEQFF.

Many counts were recorded for this clone. The chain uses TRBV27 and TRBJ2-5; a possible D gene is TRBD2 (6 bases). Deletions cut 2 bases from V and 4 bases from J, with 17 bases between. The CDR3 has 16 residues. Germline loops: CDR1 MNHEY, CDR2 SMNVEV (reference sequence). CDR3 sequence (DNA): TGTGCCAGCAGTTTAAGGAGAGGGGAGGAAGGAGAGACCCAGTACTTC. It encodes CASSLRRGEEGETQYF.

The chain has TRBV19 and TRBJ2-3; 9 bases are a match to TRBD2. V gave up 1 base and J gave up 5 bases; unmatched junction bases: 4. This CDR3 is 15 amino acids long. CDR1 and CDR2 from the germline V gene are LNHDA and SQIVND (reference sequence). The CDR3 DNA follows: TGTGCCAGTAGTATAGGCGGGGGGGCCTTAGATACGCAGTATTTT. Translating gives CASSIGGGALDTQYF.

This sequence joins TRBV5-5 and TRBJ2-7, with a possible D match to TRBD2 (5 bases). V was shortened by 1 base and J by 4 bases, with 18 bases between the two germline ends. The CDR3 runs 16 residues. CDR1 and CDR2 (germline): SGHKS, YYEKEE (reference sequence). CDR3 sequence: CASSLSGTQPRYEQYF. In DNA form, the CDR3 reads TGTGCCAGCAGCTTGTCGGGAACACAGCCCAGATACGAGCAGTACTTC.